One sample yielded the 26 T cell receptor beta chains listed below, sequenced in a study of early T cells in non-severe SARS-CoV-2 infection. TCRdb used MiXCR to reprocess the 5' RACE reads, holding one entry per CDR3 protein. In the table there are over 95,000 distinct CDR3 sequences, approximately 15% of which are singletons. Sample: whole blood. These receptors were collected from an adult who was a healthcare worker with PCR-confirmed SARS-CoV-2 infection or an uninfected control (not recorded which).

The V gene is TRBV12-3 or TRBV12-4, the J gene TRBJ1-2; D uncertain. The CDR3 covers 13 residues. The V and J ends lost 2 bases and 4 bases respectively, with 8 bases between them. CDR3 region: CASSLSRIYGYTF. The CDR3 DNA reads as TGTGCCAGCAGTTTAAGCAGAATCTATGGCTACACCTTC.

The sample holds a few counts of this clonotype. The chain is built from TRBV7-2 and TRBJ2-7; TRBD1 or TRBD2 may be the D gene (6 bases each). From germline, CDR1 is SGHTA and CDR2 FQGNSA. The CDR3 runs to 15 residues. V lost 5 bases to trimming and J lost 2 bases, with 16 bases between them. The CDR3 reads CASSRDGGTTYEQYF. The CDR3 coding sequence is TGTGCCAGCAGCCGTGACGGGGGCACCACCTACGAGCAGTACTTC.

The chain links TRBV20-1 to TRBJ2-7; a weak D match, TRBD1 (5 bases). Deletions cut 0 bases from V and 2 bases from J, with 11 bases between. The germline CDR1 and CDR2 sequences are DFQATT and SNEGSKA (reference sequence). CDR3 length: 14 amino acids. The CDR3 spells CSARDPDTPYEQYF. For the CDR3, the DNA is TGCAGTGCTAGAGATCCGGACACCCCCTACGAGCAGTACTTC.

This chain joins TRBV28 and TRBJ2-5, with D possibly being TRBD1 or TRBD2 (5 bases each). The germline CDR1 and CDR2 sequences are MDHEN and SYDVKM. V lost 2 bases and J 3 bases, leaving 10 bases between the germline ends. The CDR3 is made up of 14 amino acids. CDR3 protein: CASSLGGIEETQYF. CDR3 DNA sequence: TGTGCCAGCAGTTTAGGGGGAATCGAAGAGACCCAGTACTTC.

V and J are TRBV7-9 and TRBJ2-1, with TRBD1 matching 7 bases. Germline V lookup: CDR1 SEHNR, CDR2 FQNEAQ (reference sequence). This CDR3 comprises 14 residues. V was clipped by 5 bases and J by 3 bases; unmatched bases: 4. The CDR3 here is CASSPGGYYNEQFF. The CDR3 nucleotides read TGTGCCAGCAGCCCAGGGGGTTACTACAATGAGCAGTTCTTC.

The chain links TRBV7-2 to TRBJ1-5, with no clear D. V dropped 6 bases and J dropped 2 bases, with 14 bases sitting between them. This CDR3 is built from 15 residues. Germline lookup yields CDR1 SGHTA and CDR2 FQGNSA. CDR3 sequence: CASSVISEGNQPQHF. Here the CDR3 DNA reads TGTGCCAGCAGTGTAATTAGTGAAGGCAATCAGCCCCAGCATTTT.

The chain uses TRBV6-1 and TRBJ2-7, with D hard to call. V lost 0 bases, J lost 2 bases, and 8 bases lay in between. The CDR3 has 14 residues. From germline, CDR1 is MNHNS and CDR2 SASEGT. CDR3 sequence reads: CASSEASDPYEQYF. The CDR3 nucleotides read TGTGCCAGCAGTGAAGCGTCAGACCCCTACGAGCAGTACTTC.

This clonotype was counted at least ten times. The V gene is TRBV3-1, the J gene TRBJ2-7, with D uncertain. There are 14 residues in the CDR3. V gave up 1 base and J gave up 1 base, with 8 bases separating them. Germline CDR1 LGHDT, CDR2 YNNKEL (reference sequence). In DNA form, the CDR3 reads TGTGCCAGCAGCCAAGTTTCGGTTTCCTACGAGCAGTACTTC. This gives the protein CASSQVSVSYEQYF.

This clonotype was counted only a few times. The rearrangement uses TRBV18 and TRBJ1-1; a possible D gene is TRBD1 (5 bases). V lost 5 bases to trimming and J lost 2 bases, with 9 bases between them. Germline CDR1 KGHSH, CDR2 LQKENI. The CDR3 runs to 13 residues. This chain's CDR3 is CASSSGGNTEAFF. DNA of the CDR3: TGTGCCAGCTCATCGGGGGGAAACACTGAAGCTTTCTTT.

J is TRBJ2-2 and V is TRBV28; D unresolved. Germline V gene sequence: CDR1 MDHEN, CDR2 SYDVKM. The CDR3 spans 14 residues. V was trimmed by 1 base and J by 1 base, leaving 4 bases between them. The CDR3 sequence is CASSLSLNTGELFF. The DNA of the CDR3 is TGTGCCAGCAGTTTATCTCTGAACACCGGGGAGCTGTTTTTT.

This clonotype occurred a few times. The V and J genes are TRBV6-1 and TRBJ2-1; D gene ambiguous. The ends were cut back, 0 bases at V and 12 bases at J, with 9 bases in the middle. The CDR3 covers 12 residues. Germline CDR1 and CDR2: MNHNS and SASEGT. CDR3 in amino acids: CASSEAGPGQFF. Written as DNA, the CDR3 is TGTGCCAGCAGTGAAGCCGGGCCTGGGCAGTTCTTC.

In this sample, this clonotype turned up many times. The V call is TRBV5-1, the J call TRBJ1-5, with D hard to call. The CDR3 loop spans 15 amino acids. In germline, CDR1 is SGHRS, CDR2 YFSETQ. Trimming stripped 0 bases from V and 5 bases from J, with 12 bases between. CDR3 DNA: TGCGCCAGCAGCTTGGACGGACTGGAGGATCAGCCCCAGCATTTT. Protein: CASSLDGLEDQPQHF.

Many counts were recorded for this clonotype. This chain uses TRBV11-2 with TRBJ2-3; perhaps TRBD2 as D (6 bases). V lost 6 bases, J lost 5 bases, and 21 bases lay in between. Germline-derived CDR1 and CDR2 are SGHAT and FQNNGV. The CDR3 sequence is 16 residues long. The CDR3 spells CASSFSTSMFGDTQYF. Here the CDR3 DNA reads TGTGCCAGCAGTTTCTCAACTAGCATGTTTGGAGATACGCAGTATTTT.

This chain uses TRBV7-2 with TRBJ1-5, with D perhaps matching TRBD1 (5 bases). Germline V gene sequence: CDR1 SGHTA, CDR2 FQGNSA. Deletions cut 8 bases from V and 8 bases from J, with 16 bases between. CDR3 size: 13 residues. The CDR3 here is CASRGDATEPQHF. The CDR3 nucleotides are TGTGCCAGCCGTGGGGACGCCACCGAGCCCCAGCATTTT.

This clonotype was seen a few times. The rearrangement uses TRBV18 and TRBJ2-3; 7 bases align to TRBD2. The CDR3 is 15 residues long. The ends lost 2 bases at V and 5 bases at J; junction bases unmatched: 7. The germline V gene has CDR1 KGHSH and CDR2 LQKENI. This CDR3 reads CASSPGAGDGDTQYF. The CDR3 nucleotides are TGTGCCAGCTCACCAGGGGCGGGGGATGGAGATACGCAGTATTTT.

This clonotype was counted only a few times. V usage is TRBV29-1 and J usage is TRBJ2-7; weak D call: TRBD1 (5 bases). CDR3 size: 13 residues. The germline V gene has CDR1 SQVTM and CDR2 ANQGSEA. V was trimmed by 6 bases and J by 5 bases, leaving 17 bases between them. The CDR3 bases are TGCAGCGTAACGGCAGGGTTTCGGAACGAGCAGTACTTC. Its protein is CSVTAGFRNEQYF.

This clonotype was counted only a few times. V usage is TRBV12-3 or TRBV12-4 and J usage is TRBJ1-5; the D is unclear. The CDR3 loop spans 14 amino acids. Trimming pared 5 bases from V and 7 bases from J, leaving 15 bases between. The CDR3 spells CASSPPEAGQPQHF. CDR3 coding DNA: TGTGCCAGCAGTCCACCCGAGGCGGGCCAGCCCCAGCATTTT.

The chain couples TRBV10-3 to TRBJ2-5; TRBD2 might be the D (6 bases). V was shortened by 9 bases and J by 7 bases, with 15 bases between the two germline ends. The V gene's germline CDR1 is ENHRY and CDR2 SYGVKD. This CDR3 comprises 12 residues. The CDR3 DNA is TGTGCCATGAAAGGGGAGGAGGGGACCCAGTACTTC. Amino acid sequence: CAMKGEEGTQYF.

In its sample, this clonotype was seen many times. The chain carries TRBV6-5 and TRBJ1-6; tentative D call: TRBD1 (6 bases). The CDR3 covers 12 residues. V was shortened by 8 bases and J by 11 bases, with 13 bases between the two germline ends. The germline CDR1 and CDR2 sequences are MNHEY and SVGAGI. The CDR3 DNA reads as TGTGCCAGCTTGTACAGGGTTGCACCCCTCCACTTT. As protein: CASLYRVAPLHF.

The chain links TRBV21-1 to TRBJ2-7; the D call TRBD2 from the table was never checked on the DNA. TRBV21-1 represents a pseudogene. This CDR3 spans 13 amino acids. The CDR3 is CATSVVSSYEQYF. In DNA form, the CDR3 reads TGTGCTACCTCCGTGGTAAGCTCCTACGAGCAGTACTTC.

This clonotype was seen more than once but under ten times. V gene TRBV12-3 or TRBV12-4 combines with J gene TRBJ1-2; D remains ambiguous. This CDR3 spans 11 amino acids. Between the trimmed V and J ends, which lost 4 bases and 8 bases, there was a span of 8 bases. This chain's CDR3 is CASSSGQGYTF. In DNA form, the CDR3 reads TGTGCCAGCAGTTCCGGCCAGGGCTACACCTTC.

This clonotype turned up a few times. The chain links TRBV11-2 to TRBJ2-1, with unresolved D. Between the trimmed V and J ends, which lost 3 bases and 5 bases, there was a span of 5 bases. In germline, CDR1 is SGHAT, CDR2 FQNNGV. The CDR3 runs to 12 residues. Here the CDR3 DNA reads TGTGCCAGCAGCTTTCGGCACAATGAGCAGTTCTTC. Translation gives CASSFRHNEQFF.

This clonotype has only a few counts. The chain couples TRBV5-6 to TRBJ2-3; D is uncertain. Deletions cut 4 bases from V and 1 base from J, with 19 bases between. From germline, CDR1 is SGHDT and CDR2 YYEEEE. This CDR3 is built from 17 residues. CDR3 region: CASSPPWGAGRTDTQYF. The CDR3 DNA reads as TGTGCCAGCAGCCCGCCCTGGGGTGCTGGACGCACAGATACGCAGTATTTT.

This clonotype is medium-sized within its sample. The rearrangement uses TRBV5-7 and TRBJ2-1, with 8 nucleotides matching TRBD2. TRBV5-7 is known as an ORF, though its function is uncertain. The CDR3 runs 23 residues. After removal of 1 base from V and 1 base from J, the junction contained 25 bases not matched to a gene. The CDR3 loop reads CASSLINGRALSPQHGSYNEQFF. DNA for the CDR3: TGTGCCAGCAGCTTGATCAACGGGAGGGCCCTCTCACCCCAGCATGGATCCTACAATGAGCAGTTCTTC.

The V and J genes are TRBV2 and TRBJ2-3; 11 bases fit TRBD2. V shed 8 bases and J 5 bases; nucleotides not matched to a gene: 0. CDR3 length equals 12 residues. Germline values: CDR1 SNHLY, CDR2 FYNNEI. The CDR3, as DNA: TGTGCCAGCGGGACTAGCGGAGATACGCAGTATTTT. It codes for CASGTSGDTQYF.

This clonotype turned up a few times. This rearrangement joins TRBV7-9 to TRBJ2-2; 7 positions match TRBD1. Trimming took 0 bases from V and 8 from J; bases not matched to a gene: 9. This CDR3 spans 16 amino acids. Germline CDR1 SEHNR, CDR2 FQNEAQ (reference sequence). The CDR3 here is CASSLAFSGDSGELFF. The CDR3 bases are TGTGCCAGCAGCTTAGCGTTCTCCGGGGACAGTGGGGAGCTGTTTTTT.